The entry below gives a single T cell receptor beta chain sequence along with its context. The antigen is not known. V lost 5 bases to trimming and J lost 0 bases; unmatched junction nucleotides: 7. Per the germline V gene, CDR1 is LNHDA and CDR2 is SQIVND (reference sequence). The CDR3 contains 15 residues. The sample is drawn from a study of cytomegalovirus exposure and HLA in healthy donors. Findings and caveats of the study: Reportedly, HLA-A and HLA-B alleles of most subjects were accurately predicted from TCR beta. In vitro experiments confirmed that a few CMV-associated chains were specific for CMV antigens.

Primers for the PCR totalled 60 Vbeta and 13 Jbeta. Only in-frame clones appear in the TCRdb table, and some are missing; sequencing was by immunoSEQ multiplex PCR. The repertoire holds roughly 130,000 clones, about three quarters seen once, with 1.5% to 2% in the top ten. This sequence joins TRBV19 and TRBJ2-7; the match to TRBD2 covers 7 bases. The TCR originated in a man in his forties in good health and CMV-seronegative. The sequenced material came from PBMCs. Here the CDR3 DNA reads TGTGCCAGTAGTCCCTTTCCGGGAGGCTCCTACGAGCAGTACTTC. It is translated as CASSPFPGGSYEQYF.